This T cell receptor beta chain was observed in a study of OX40 agonist ivuxolimab in advanced cancers. The table came from immunoSEQ multiplex PCR; TCRdb's copy has only in-frame clones and leaves some out. Among 100,000 to 120,000 clones listed, around 93% were seen once. The CDR3 runs to 17 residues. J was trimmed by 5 bases and V by 0 bases; bases with no gene match: 6. Germline V gives CDR1 SGHDN, CDR2 FVKESK. Of note for this clone: Its antigen is currently unknown.

The study sampled blood at baseline, cycle 4 day 1, and cycle 7 day 1. Study-wide results and limits: Clonal expansion was seen in CD4+ and CD8+ blood T cells by week 6 at 0.1 to 3.0 mg/kg.

The TCR originated in an adult with an advanced solid tumor such as melanoma, head and neck, liver or kidney cancer. The rearrangement links TRBV14 to TRBJ2-5, with TRBD2 matching 13 bases. This material consisted of CD4+ or CD8+ T cells sorted from blood, taken in a trial of the OX40 agonist ivuxolimab. The CDR3 DNA sequence: TGTGCCAGCAGCCAAGAGACTAGCGGGGGGTCCCGGGAGACCCAGTACTTC. This gives the protein CASSQETSGGSRETQYF.